This TCR beta chain was sequenced in a study of T cells after yellow fever vaccination. At the level of the study: With SMART-Seq v4 Ultra Low Input, the fractions containing low cell numbers were prepared.

CDR1 LNHDA and CDR2 SQIVND come from the germline V gene (reference sequence). The CDR3 totals 13 residues. Trimming left V 3 bases short and J 7 bases short, with 10 bases between. This clonotype was observed a few times. The antigen remains undetermined. Points from the study as a whole: One caveat is that FACS-sorted repertoires could contain abundant clonotypes contaminating from the bulk population. Primary-vaccination clones mostly resurfaced post-booster (under 98% CD4, roughly 90% CD8). When the response was secondary, it was weaker but reached its peak faster, day 5 versus 15.

TCRdb re-called the 5' RACE reads with MiXCR, one entry per CDR3 protein. The sample contains 450,000 to 550,000 distinct CDR3 sequences, 20% to 25% of which appear only once. The receptor's source is a man between 18 and 29 years old who received the YFV17D yellow fever vaccine. The sequenced sample was PBMCs, obtained roughly 20 days after the first yellow fever vaccination. This chain joins TRBV19 and TRBJ1-5; D ambiguous. The CDR3 nucleotides read TGTGCCAGTAGTATTCCTGGTGGACAGCCCCAGCATTTT. Translating gives CASSIPGGQPQHF.